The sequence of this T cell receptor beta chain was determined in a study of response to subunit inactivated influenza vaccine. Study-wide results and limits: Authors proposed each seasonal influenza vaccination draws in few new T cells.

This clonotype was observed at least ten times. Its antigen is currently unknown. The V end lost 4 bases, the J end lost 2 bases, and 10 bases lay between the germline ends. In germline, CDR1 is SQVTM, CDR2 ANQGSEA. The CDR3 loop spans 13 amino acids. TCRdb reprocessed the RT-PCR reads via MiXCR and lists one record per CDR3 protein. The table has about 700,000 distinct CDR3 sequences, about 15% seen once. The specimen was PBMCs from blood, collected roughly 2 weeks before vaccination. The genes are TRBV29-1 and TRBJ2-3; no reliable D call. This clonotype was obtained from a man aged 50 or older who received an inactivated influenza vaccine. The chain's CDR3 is CSVVSAYTDTQYF. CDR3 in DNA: TGCAGCGTTGTTTCAGCCTACACAGATACGCAGTATTTT.